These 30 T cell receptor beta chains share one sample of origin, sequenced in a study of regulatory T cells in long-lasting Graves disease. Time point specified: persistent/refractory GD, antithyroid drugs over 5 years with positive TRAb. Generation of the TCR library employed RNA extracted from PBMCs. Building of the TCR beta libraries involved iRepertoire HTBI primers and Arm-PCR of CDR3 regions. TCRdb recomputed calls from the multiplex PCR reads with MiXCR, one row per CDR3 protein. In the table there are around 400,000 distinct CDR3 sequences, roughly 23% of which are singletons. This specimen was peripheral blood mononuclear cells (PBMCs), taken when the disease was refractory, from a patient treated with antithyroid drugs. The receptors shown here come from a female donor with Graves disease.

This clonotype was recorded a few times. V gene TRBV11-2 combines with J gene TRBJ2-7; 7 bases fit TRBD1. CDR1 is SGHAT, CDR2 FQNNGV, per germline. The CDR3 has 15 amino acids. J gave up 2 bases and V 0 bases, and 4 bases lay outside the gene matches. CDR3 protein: CASSLEGTEAYEQYF. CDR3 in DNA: TGTGCCAGCAGCTTAGAAGGGACAGAAGCCTACGAGCAGTACTTC.

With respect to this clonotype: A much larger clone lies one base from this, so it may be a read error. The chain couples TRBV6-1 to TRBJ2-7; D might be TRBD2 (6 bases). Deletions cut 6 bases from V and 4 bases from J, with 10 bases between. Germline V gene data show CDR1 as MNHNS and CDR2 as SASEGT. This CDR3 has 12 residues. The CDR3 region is CASRPRGYEQYF. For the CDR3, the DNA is TGTGCCAGCAGACCCCGGGGGTACGAGCAGTACTTC.

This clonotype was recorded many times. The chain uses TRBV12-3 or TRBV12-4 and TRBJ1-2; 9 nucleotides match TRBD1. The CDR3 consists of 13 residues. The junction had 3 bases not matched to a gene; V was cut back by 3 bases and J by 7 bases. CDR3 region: CASSFRDRVGYTF. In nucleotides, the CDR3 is TGTGCCAGCAGTTTCCGGGACAGGGTTGGCTACACCTTC.

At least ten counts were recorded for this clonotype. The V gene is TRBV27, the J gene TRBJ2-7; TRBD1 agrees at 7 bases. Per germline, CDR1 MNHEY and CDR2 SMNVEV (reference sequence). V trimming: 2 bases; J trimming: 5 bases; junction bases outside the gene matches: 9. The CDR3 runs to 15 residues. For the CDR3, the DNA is TGTGCCAGCAGTTTAAGGTGGACAGGCAGCCACGAGCAGTACTTC. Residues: CASSLRWTGSHEQYF.

This CDR3 is CASPHDPAGGANVLTF. The CDR3 bases are TGTGCCAGCCCACACGACCCGGCCGGGGGGGCCAACGTCCTGACTTTC. The chain joins TRBV7-9 to TRBJ2-6; D ambiguous. The CDR3 runs to 16 residues. Germline V gives CDR1 SEHNR, CDR2 FQNEAQ (reference sequence). V lost 8 bases and J 4 bases, leaving 18 bases between the germline ends.

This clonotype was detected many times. CDR3 sequence (DNA): TGTGCCAGCATGTGGGGACCGGGCACCGGGGAGCTGTTTTTT. Amino acid sequence: CASMWGPGTGELFF. The J gene is TRBJ2-2, the V gene TRBV28; D is perhaps TRBD1 or TRBD2 (5 bases each). V shed 7 bases and J shed 4 bases, with 13 bases lying between them. CDR3 length: 14 amino acids. The germline CDR1 and CDR2 sequences are MDHEN and SYDVKM.

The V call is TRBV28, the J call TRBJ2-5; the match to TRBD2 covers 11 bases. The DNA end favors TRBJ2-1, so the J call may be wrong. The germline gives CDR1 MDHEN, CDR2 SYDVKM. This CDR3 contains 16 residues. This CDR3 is CASSSPTSGSFNEQFF. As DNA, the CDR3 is TGTGCCAGCAGCTCCCCCACTAGCGGGAGTTTCAATGAGCAGTTCTTC.

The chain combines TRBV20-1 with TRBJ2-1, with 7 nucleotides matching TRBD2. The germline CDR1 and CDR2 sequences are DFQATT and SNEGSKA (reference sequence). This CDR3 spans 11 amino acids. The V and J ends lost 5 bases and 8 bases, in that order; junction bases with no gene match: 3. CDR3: CSADRGDEQFF. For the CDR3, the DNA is TGCAGTGCTGACCGGGGGGATGAGCAGTTCTTC.

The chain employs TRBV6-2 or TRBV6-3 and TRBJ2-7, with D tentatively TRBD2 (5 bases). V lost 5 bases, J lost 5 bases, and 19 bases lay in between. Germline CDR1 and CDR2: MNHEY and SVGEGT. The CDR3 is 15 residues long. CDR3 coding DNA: TGTGCCAGCAGTGATCCTCGGAAGGGAGAGGACGAGCAGTACTTC. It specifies CASSDPRKGEDEQYF.

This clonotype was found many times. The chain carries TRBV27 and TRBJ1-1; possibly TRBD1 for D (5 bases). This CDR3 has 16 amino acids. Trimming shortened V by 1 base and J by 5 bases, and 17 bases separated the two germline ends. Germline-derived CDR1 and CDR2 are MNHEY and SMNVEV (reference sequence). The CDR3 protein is CASSLWNAGVGTEAFF. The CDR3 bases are TGTGCCAGCAGTTTATGGAATGCGGGGGTAGGGACTGAAGCTTTCTTT.

This CDR3 is CSATWTGGEQYF. CDR3 DNA sequence: TGCAGTGCTACATGGACGGGCGGGGAGCAGTACTTC. The genes are TRBV20-1 and TRBJ2-7; D is perhaps TRBD2 (5 bases). Germline V gives CDR1 DFQATT, CDR2 SNEGSKA (reference sequence). The CDR3 has 12 amino acids. The V and J ends lost 4 bases and 7 bases respectively, with 14 bases between them.

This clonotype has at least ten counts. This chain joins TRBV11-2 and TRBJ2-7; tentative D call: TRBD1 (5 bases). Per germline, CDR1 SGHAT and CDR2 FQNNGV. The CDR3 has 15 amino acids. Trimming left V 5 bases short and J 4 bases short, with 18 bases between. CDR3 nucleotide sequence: TGTGCCAGCAGCGTAATGAGCGCCCCAGGGTACGAGCAGTACTTC. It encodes CASSVMSAPGYEQYF.

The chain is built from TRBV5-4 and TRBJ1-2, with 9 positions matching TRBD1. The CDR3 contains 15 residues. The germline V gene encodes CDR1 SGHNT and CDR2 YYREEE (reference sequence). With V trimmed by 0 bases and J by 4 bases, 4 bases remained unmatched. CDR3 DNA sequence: TGTGCCAGCAGCTTGGATGGGACAGGGACCTATGGCTACACCTTC. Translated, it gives CASSLDGTGTYGYTF.

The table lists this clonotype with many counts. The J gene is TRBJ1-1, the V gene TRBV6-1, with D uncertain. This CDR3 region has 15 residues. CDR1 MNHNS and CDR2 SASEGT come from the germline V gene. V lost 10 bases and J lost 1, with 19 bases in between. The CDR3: CAIKNPFIANTEAFF. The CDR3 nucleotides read TGTGCCATCAAAAACCCCTTTATAGCGAACACTGAAGCTTTCTTT.

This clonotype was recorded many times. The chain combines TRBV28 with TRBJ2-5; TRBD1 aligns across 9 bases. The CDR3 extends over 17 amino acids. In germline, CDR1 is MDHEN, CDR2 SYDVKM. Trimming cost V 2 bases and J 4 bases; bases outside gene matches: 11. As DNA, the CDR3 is TGTGCCAGCAGTTTAAGAACCGGGACAGGGTGGAGAGAGACCCAGTACTTC. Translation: CASSLRTGTGWRETQYF.

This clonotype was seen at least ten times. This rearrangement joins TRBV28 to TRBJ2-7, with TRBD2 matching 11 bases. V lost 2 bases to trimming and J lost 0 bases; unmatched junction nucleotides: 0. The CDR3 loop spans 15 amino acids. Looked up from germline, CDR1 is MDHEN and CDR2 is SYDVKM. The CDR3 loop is CASSLTSGGSYEQYF. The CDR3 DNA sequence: TGTGCCAGCAGTTTAACTAGCGGGGGCTCCTACGAGCAGTACTTC. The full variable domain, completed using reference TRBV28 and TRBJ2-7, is DVKVTQSSRYLVKRTGEKVFLECVQDMDHENMFWYRQDPGLGLRLIYFSYDVKMKEKGDIPEGYSVSREKKERFSLILESASTNQTSMYLCASSLTSGGSYEQYFGPGTRLTVT.

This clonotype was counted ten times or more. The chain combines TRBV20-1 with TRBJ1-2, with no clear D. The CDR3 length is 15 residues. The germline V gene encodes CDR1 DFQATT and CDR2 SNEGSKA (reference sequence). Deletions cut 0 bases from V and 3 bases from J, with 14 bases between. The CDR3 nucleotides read TGCAGTGCTAGAGATTCTTTCAGGAGAGACTATGGCTACACCTTC. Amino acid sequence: CSARDSFRRDYGYTF.

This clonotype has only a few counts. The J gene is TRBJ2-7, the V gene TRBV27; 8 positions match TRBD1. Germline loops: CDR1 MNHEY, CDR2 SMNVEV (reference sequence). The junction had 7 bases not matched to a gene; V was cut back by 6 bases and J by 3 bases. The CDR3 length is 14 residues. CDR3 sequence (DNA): TGTGCCAGCAGCTTGACAGGGGTGAACTACGAGCAGTACTTC. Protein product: CASSLTGVNYEQYF.

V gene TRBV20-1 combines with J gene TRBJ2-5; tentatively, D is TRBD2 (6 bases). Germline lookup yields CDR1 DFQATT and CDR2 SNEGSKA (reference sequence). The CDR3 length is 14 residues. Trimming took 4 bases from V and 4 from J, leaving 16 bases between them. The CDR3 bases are TGCAGTGCTAATGGCGGGAATAAGGGAGAGACCCAGTACTTC. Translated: CSANGGNKGETQYF.

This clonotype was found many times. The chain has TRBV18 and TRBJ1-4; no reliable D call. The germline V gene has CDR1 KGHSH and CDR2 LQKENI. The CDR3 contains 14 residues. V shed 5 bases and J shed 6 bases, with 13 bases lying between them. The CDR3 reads CASSREKGHEKLFF. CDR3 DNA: TGTGCCAGCTCAAGAGAAAAGGGTCATGAAAAACTGTTTTTT.

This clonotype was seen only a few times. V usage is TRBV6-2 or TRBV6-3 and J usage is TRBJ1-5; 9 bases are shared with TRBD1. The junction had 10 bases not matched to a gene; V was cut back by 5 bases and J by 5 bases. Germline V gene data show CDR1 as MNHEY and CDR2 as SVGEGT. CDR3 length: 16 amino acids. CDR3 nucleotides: TGTGCCAGCAGTGATCATGCCGGGACAGGGTATCAGCCCCAGCATTTT. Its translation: CASSDHAGTGYQPQHF.

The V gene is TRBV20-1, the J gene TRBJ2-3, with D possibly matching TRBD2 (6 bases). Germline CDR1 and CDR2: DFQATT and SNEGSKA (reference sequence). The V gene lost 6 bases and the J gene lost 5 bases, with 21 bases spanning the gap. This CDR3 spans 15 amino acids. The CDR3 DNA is TGCAGTGCGCGCGGGGACCACTCGAAGGAAGATACGCAGTATTTT. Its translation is CSARGDHSKEDTQYF.

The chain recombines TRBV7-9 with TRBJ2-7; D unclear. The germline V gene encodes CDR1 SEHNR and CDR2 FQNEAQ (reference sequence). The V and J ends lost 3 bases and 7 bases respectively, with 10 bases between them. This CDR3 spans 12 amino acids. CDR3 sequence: CASSFSQGEQYF. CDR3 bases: TGTGCCAGCAGCTTCTCCCAAGGAGAGCAGTACTTC. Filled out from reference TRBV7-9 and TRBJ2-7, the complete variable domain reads DTGVSQNPRHKITKRGQNVTFRCDPISEHNRLYWYRQTLGQGPEFLTYFQNEAQLEKSRLLSDRFSAERPKGSFSTLEIQRTEQGDSAMYLCASSFSQGEQYFGPGTRLTVT.

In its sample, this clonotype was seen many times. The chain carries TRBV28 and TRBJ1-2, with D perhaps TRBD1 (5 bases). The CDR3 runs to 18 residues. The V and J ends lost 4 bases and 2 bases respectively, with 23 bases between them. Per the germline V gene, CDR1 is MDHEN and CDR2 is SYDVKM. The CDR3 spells CASSSTSYRTNFNYGYTF. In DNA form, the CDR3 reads TGTGCCAGCAGTTCGACAAGTTACAGGACAAACTTCAACTATGGCTACACCTTC.

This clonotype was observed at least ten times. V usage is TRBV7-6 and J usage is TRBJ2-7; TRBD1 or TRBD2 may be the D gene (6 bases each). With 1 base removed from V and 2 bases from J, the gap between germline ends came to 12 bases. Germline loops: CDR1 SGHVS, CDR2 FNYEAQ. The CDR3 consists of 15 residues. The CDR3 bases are TGTGCCAGCAGCTTAGGGGGGGCAGGTCCCTACGAGCAGTACTTC. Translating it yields CASSLGGAGPYEQYF. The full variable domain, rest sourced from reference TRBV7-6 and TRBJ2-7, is GAGVSQSPRYKVTKRGQDVALRCDPISGHVSLYWYRQALGQGPEFLTYFNYEAQQDKSGLPNDRFSAERPEGSISTLTIQRTEQRDSAMYRCASSLGGAGPYEQYFGPGTRLTVT.

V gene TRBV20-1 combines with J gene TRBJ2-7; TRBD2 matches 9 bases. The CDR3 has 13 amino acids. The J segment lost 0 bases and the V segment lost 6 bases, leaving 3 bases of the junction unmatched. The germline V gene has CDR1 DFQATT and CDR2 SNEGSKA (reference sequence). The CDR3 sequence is CSASSGSSYEQYF. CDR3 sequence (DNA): TGCAGTGCAAGTAGCGGGAGCTCCTACGAGCAGTACTTC.

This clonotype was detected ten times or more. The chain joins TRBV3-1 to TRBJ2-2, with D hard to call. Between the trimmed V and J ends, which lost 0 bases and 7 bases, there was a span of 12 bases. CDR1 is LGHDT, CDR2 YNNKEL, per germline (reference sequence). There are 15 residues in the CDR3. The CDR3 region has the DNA TGTGCCAGCAGCCAAGACCACGATGTTCTCGGGGAGCTGTTTTTT. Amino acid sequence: CASSQDHDVLGELFF.

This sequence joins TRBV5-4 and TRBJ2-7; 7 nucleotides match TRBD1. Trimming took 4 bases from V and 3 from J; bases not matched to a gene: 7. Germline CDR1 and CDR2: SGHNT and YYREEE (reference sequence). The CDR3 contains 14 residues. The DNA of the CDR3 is TGTGCCAGCAGCAGGACAGGATCACGCTACGAGCAGTACTTC. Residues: CASSRTGSRYEQYF.

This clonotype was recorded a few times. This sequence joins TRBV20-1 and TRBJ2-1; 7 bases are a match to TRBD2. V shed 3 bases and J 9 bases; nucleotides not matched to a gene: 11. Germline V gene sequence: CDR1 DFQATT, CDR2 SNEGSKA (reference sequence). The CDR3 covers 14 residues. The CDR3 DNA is TGCAGTGCTAGGCGGGAGCCCCGAATTTTTGAGCAGTTCTTC. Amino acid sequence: CSARREPRIFEQFF.

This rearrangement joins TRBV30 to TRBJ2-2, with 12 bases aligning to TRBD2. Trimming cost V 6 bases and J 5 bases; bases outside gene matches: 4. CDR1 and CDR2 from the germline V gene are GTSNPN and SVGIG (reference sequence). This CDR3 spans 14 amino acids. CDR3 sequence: CACQTSGSTGELFF. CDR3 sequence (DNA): TGTGCCTGCCAGACTAGCGGGAGTACCGGGGAGCTGTTTTTT.